The T cell receptor beta chain described here comes from a study of CD8 T cells in Susac syndrome. Study at large: Susac syndrome patients were untreated, on corticosteroids with some adding intravenous immunoglobulin, or on intravenous immunoglobulin only.

After extraction with the RNeasy kit, 0.5 to 1 ug of the RNA was reverse transcribed using random hexamers. TCRdb recomputed calls from the immunoSEQ multiplex PCR reads with MiXCR, one row per CDR3 protein. The table shows roughly 100,000 distinct CDR3 sequences, with approximately 94% occurring only once. V gave up 5 bases and J gave up 7 bases; unmatched junction bases: 4. The CDR3 totals 13 residues. The sequence derives from a human donor with Susac syndrome. The sequenced sample was CD8+ T cells from PBMCs. This chain uses TRBV12-3 or TRBV12-4 with TRBJ2-2; TRBD2 aligns across 7 bases. CDR3 in amino acids: CASSVTSDGELFF. For the CDR3, the DNA is TGTGCCAGCAGTGTTACTAGCGACGGGGAGCTGTTTTTT.